This T cell receptor (beta chain) originates from a study of metastatic and nonmetastatic thyroid tumors. Looking at the study overall: The authors compared repertoires across blood and tumor or nodule tissue from malignant and benign thyroid patients.

TCRdb redid the clone calls on the PCR reads using MiXCR. The data show roughly 30,000 clones, 17% seen once. There were no patients who had received any treatment before thyroid surgery. Ten or more counts support this clone. The germline gives CDR1 DFQATT, CDR2 SNEGSKA (reference sequence). This CDR3 spans 17 amino acids. V was pared by 6 bases and J by 5 bases, with 25 bases between. Material for sequencing was blood. This chain joins TRBV20-1 and TRBJ2-2; the D gene could be TRBD1 or TRBD2 (6 bases each). The TCR comes from a female donor with papillary thyroid cancer or a benign thyroid nodule (not recorded which). Some clones in this sample may be carry-over from other donors' samples. CDR3: CSALRGGAGPRTGELFF. The CDR3 coding sequence is TGCAGTGCACTTAGAGGGGGAGCGGGCCCTAGGACCGGGGAGCTGTTTTTT.